The T cell receptor beta chain under discussion was sequenced for a study of T cells in Graves' hyperthyroidism and ophthalmopathy (dated by TCRdb to the late 2010s). In terms of the full investigation: Peripheral blood was sampled at the time of initial diagnosis, prior to any treatment. Prospective prediction of ophthalmopathy was tested in an independent validation cohort of fewer than 20 hyperthyroidism patients and some 17 patients who later progressed to ophthalmopathy. TCR V-J signatures able to tell the groups apart were searched for in a discovery cohort of 100 or so patients, of whom approximately 40 had Graves' ophthalmopathy and 57 had stable Graves' hyperthyroidism. The 75 to 100 discovery patients were randomly split 7:3 into training and test sets. Thyroid tissue and blood T-cell repertoires from about six Graves' hyperthyroidism patients were also compared in the study. After sampling, hyperthyroidism patients received methimazole starting at 30 mg daily, and ophthalmopathy patients received high-dose intravenous methylprednisolone. The paper describes TCR Vbeta CDR3 sequencing of 140 or so peripheral blood samples, made up of 43 ophthalmopathy patients, more than 70 hyperthyroidism patients and around 17 progressor patients. On the study overall, not on this receptor specifically: During validation, the model predicted progression to ophthalmopathy a median of approximately 6 months ahead of onset, with almost 71% sensitivity and 72.22% specificity. Ophthalmopathy was separated from stable hyperthyroidism by a 13 V-J signature model, with over 85% sensitivity and about 81% specificity obtained in cross-validation and 80%/75% obtained in testing. No statistical method was used to fix the sample size in advance, and group allocation was not hidden from the investigators. Blood samples also contained most of the expanded thyroid clonotypes (frequency above 0.001), which suggests that blood repertoires may reflect thyroid immune responses.

Ophthalmopathy patients had moderately to severely active disease, Clinical Activity Score of at least 3, NOSPECS grade of at least 4, and duration under 3 months. Any patient with an uncontrolled infection, another autoimmune disease, pregnancy or lactation was excluded. Diagnoses were established on the basis of clinical symptoms, serum thyroxine and TRAb, thyroid ultrasound, and orbital computed tomography. PBMCs were isolated from about 9 ml of fresh peripheral blood by Ficoll-Paque density gradient centrifugation. Total RNA was extracted with Trizol reagent, and quality was checked on an Agilent 2100 Bioanalyzer. This clonotype appeared many times. Its antigen is currently not known. The sample holds no much larger clone one base away, and base qualities are not on file. TCR beta CDR3 regions were amplified from RNA transcripts. The TCR CDR3 was subjected to a first round of RT-PCR using the HTBI primer set and the Qiagen OneStep RT-PCR kit. Libraries were constructed in a second round of multiplex PCR, after which size selection and purification were carried out. Paired-end sequencing of the libraries was performed with 100 bp reads on an Illumina HiSeq2000. In the source study's methods: Raw data were processed with SOAPnuke, discarding reads with adapters, uncalled bases, mean Phred below 15, or no exact constant-primer or identifier match. COPE v1.2.5 was used to merge the high-quality paired reads, and each unique nucleotide sequence was defined as a clonotype. MiTCR v1.1 was used to align clonotypes to the IMGT TRBV, TRBD and TRBJ reference segments. Analysis was restricted to V-J combinations with a frequency above 0.0001, which covered about 99% of repertoires. The TCS score was defined as F50 (clonal expansion) divided by E x V (chaos), with BLOSUM62-based TCRdist calculated between CDR3 peptides within each V-J. Welch's t-statistics and random forest reduced 500 to 550 V-J features to roughly 13, which were used in a naive Bayes classifier (R e1071). TCRdb reran the public reads through fastp at Q25 and MiXCR, keeping productive beta chains. Entries that share a CDR3 protein sequence are merged under the most common genes and DNA. These V and J calls derive from TCRdb rather than the authors' analysis. The sample records roughly 650,000 distinct CDR3 sequences, more than 15% of which are singletons. In total, the top ten clones hold approximately 3.5% of the sample.

From the germline V gene (reference sequence), CDR1 is PRHDT and CDR2 is FYEKMQ. The junction shows trimming of 2 bases on V and 5 bases on J, plus 10 bases between the germline ends. The CDR3 runs 13 amino acids, cysteine and phenylalanine included. The retained sequence is limited to the CDR3, 39 bases, with the frame set at the first base. This receptor chain uses TRBV13 and TRBJ2-7; no D gene can be assigned with confidence. The sequenced sample consisted of blood. This clonotype was obtained from a woman aged 40 to 50 with Graves' ophthalmopathy. At the DNA level, the sequence is TGTGCCAGCAGCTTATCCCTTTCGGACGAGCAGTACTTC. Translated, this gives CASSLSLSDEQYF.